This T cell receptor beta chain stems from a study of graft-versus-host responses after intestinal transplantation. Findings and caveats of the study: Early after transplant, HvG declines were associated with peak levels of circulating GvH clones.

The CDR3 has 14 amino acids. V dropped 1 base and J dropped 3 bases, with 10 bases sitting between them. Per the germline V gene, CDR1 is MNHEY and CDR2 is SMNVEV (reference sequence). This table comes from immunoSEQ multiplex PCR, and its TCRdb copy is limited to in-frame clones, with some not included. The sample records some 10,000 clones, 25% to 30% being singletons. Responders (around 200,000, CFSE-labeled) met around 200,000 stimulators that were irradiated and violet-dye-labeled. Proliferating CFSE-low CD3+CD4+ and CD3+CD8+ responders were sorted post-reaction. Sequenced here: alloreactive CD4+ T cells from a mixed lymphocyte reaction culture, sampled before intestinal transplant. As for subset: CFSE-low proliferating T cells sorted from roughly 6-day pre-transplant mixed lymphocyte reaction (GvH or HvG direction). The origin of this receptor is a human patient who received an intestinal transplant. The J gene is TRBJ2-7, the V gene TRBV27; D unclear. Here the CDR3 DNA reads TGTGCCAGCAGTTTATACGGACCTAACTACGAGCAGTACTTC. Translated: CASSLYGPNYEQYF.